This TCR beta chain was observed in a study of T cells in Graves' hyperthyroidism and ophthalmopathy. Whole-study context: Peripheral blood specimens were obtained at initial diagnosis, prior to any treatment.

Researchers took RNA transcripts and amplified the TCR beta CDR3 regions from them. RT-PCR in the first round (using the HTBI primer set) targeted the TCR CDR3. TCRdb reprocessed the multiplex PCR reads via MiXCR and lists one record per CDR3 protein. Found here are about 360,000 distinct CDR3 sequences, less than 15% of them singletons; the top ten hold around a tenth. The CDR3 length is 15 residues. From germline, CDR1 is MDHEN and CDR2 SYDVKM. Trimming took off 3 bases at V and 0 bases at J, with 11 bases between the two ends. This clonotype was counted many times. Hyperthyroidism of Graves' type that showed no ophthalmopathy progression within 18 months was stable. Clinical symptoms, serum thyroxine, TRAb, thyroid ultrasound and orbital computed tomography established diagnosis.

Sequenced material: blood. This receptor was obtained from a woman under 30 with Graves' hyperthyroidism. This chain uses TRBV28 with TRBJ1-1; TRBD1 might be the D (5 bases). This chain's CDR3 is CASSLPTALNTEAFF. The CDR3 nucleotides read TGTGCCAGCAGTTTGCCGACAGCTTTGAACACTGAAGCTTTCTTT.